Listed below are T cell receptor beta chains from one sample, sequenced in a study of T cells after posttransplantation cyclophosphamide. TCRdb's copy holds only in-frame clones and misses some; the assay was immunoSEQ multiplex PCR. There are under 50,000 clones in the sample, none observed a single time. Sequencing input: PBMCs. These receptors were taken from a man aged 35 to 55 in good health, CMV-negative, and a related stem cell transplant donor. Each CDR3 is given with its conserved first and last residue. The order of the fields is J gene, V gene, clone size, D gene, CDR3 DNA, CDR3 protein. The D gene is left open where the match is weak. The size field reads once, few, many, or a class for an expanded clone.

TRBJ2-7,TRBV10-3,many,NA,TGTGCCATCAGTGAGTCGGGGGGGCTCTCCTACGAGCAGTACTTC,CAISESGGLSYEQYF
TRBJ2-7,TRBV28,many,TRBD1,TGTGCCAGCAGTTCTCCAGGGGGCCACGAGCAGTACTTC,CASSSPGGHEQYF
TRBJ2-1,TRBV7-3,many,TRBD1,TGTGCCAGCAGCTATGACAGGGGGCCGTACAATGAGCAGTTCTTC,CASSYDRGPYNEQFF
TRBJ2-6,TRBV7-2,many,NA,TGTGCCAGCAGCCAGCAGGGCGCCGCACGGGCCAACGTCCTGACTTTC,CASSQQGAARANVLTF
TRBJ2-5,TRBV7-9,many,NA,TGTGCCAGCAGCTTAGCGGCGGTAGCGCCGCAAGAGACCCAGTACTTC,CASSLAAVAPQETQYF
TRBJ2-4,TRBV7-9,many,NA,TGTGCCAGCAGCTTGACAGGAGCCAAAAACATTCAGTACTTC,CASSLTGAKNIQYF
TRBJ2-3,TRBV5-6,many,TRBD2,TGTGCCAGCAGCCGAAGGACTAGCGGGAGATTTGGAGATACGCAGTATTTT,CASSRRTSGRFGDTQYF
TRBJ1-3,TRBV7-2,many,NA,TGTGCCAGCAGTGGTTTTAGTGGAAACACCATATATTTT,CASSGFSGNTIYF
TRBJ2-1,TRBV21-1,many,NA,TGTACCCCTCTTCCGGGACAGCTTAACAATGAGCAGTTCTTC,CTPLPGQLNNEQFF
TRBJ1-5,TRBV19,many,TRBD1,TGTGCCAGTAGTGCGGACAGGGAAGGAAAGCCCCAGCATTTT,CASSADREGKPQHF
TRBJ2-1,TRBV21-1,many,NA,TGTGCCAGCAGCAAAGAGTACGGGAGGGCCTGCGGTAATGAGCAGTTCTTC,CASSKEYGRACGNEQFF
TRBJ2-1,TRBV27,many,TRBD1,TGTGCCAGCAGCTGGGGACAGGGGAGAGACAATGAGCAGTTCTTC,CASSWGQGRDNEQFF
TRBJ1-5,TRBV6-5,many,NA,TGTGCCAGCAGTTACTCGGGGGGTACCAATCAGCCCCAGCATTTT,CASSYSGGTNQPQHF
TRBJ1-1,TRBV18,many,NA,TGTGCCAGCCAAGCAGCTAGGGAGGGCACTGAAGCTTTCTTT,CASQAAREGTEAFF
TRBJ1-1,TRBV7-3,many,TRBD1,TGTGCCAGCGGCGAGGGACAGGGCTTTAACACTGAAGCTTTCTTT,CASGEGQGFNTEAFF
TRBJ2-2,TRBV4-1,many,TRBD2,TGCGCCAGCAGCCTCCCGCGGGGGGCGAACACCGGGGAGCTGTTTTTT,CASSLPRGANTGELFF
TRBJ2-2,TRBV29-1,many,NA,TGCAGCGTTAACCAGGGAGGCACCGGGGAGCTGTTTTTT,CSVNQGGTGELFF
TRBJ2-3,TRBV7-8,many,NA,TGTGCCAGCAGCTCAAGATCCCGGGACATGGGGACAGATACGCAGTATTTT,CASSSRSRDMGTDTQYF
TRBJ2-2,TRBV9,many,TRBD2,TGTGCCAGCAGCGACACAGGACTAGCGGGAGCTATCGGGGAGCTGTTTTTT,CASSDTGLAGAIGELFF
TRBJ2-7,TRBV5-6,many,NA,TGTGCCAGCAGCCCGGTCGATGAATCTGAGGTCGACGAGCAGTACTTC,CASSPVDESEVDEQYF